The rows below give T cell receptor beta chains drawn from one sample of a study of blood T cells in healthy people across ages. TCRdb processed the 5' RACE reads anew with MiXCR; each CDR3 protein has one entry. The table includes some 1 million distinct CDR3 sequences, over 35% detected once. Sequenced sample: blood. The receptors originated from a woman aged 60-75 years in good health. The CDR3 runs from the conserved cysteine through the conserved F or W. The D gene is left open where the match is weak. Some rows mark clone size as missing; the rest say once, few, many or name a class of expanded clone.

CDR3aa: CASSLGGANEQYF
CDR3nt: TGCGCCAGCAGCTTGGGCGGGGCCAATGAGCAGTACTTC
d_gene: -
j_gene: TRBJ2-5
len: 13
abundance: -
v_gene: TRBV5-1

CDR3aa: CASSGGTSGTQYF
CDR3nt: TGTGCCAGCAGTGGGGGGACTAGCGGGACGCAGTATTTT
d_gene: TRBD2
j_gene: TRBJ2-3
len: 13
abundance: -
v_gene: TRBV6-1

CDR3aa: CSVDGESSYNEQFF
CDR3nt: TGCAGCGTTGATGGCGAGAGCTCCTACAATGAGCAGTTCTTC
d_gene: -
j_gene: TRBJ2-1
len: 14
abundance: -
v_gene: TRBV29-1

CDR3aa: CASSPRTQGTEAFF
CDR3nt: TGTGCCAGCAGCCCACGGACCCAGGGCACTGAAGCTTTCTTT
d_gene: -
j_gene: TRBJ1-1
len: 14
abundance: -
v_gene: TRBV6-5

CDR3aa: CASSLEGRQPQHF
CDR3nt: TGTGCCAGCAGTTTAGAGGGGAGACAGCCCCAGCATTTT
d_gene: -
j_gene: TRBJ1-5
len: 13
abundance: -
v_gene: TRBV27

CDR3aa: CSVVAGANVLTF
CDR3nt: TGCAGCGTTGTGGCTGGGGCCAACGTCCTGACTTTC
d_gene: -
j_gene: TRBJ2-6
len: 12
abundance: many
v_gene: TRBV29-1

CDR3aa: CATSRGESSNQPQHF
CDR3nt: TGTGCCACCAGCAGGGGGGAGAGTAGCAATCAGCCCCAGCATTTT
d_gene: -
j_gene: TRBJ1-5
len: 15
abundance: -
v_gene: TRBV15

CDR3aa: CATSRDLGGVGNEQFF
CDR3nt: TGTGCCACCAGCAGAGATCTGGGGGGCGTCGGGAATGAGCAGTTCTTC
d_gene: -
j_gene: TRBJ2-1
len: 16
abundance: -
v_gene: TRBV15

CDR3aa: CASTRGGNQPQHF
CDR3nt: TGTGCCAGCACCCGGGGGGGGAATCAGCCCCAGCATTTT
d_gene: -
j_gene: TRBJ1-5
len: 13
abundance: -
v_gene: TRBV6-5

CDR3aa: CASSLTAIRYEQYF
CDR3nt: TGTGCCAGCAGCTTGACTGCAATTAGGTACGAGCAGTACTTC
d_gene: -
j_gene: TRBJ2-7
len: 14
abundance: -
v_gene: TRBV7-9

CDR3aa: CAAGAYEQYF
CDR3nt: TGTGCCGCCGGGGCCTACGAGCAGTACTTC
d_gene: -
j_gene: TRBJ2-7
len: 10
abundance: few
v_gene: TRBV25-1

CDR3aa: CASSSDRLIYEQYF
CDR3nt: TGTGCCAGCAGTAGCGACAGGTTAATCTACGAGCAGTACTTC
d_gene: -
j_gene: TRBJ2-7
len: 14
abundance: few
v_gene: TRBV27

CDR3aa: CASLKEQGSGNEQFF
CDR3nt: TGTGCCAGCCTTAAGGAGCAGGGTTCAGGCAATGAGCAGTTCTTC
d_gene: -
j_gene: TRBJ2-1
len: 15
abundance: -
v_gene: TRBV21-1

CDR3aa: CASSLPTGSSTDTQYF
CDR3nt: TGTGCCAGCAGTTTACCCACAGGGTCTAGCACAGATACGCAGTATTTT
d_gene: -
j_gene: TRBJ2-3
len: 16
abundance: few
v_gene: TRBV12-3/TRBV12-4

CDR3aa: CSALLEVTDTQYF
CDR3nt: TGCAGTGCCCTACTAGAAGTCACAGATACGCAGTATTTT
d_gene: -
j_gene: TRBJ2-3
len: 13
abundance: few
v_gene: TRBV20-1

CDR3aa: CASRLRGARIEGTDTQYF
CDR3nt: TGCGCCAGCAGGCTGCGTGGGGCCCGGATTGAAGGCACAGATACGCAGTATTTT
d_gene: -
j_gene: TRBJ2-3
len: 18
abundance: few
v_gene: TRBV5-1

CDR3aa: CAITSGTAGREQYF
CDR3nt: TGTGCCATCACCTCCGGGACTGCGGGACGAGAGCAGTACTTC
d_gene: -
j_gene: TRBJ2-7
len: 14
abundance: few
v_gene: TRBV10-3

CDR3aa: CASSQGVPPLEQYF
CDR3nt: TGTGCCAGCAGCCAAGGTGTGCCCCCCCTCGAGCAGTACTTC
d_gene: -
j_gene: TRBJ2-7
len: 14
abundance: few
v_gene: TRBV4-2

CDR3aa: CASSYTIRGFSSPLHF
CDR3nt: TGTGCCAGCAGTTACACCATCAGGGGGTTCAGTTCACCCCTCCACTTT
d_gene: TRBD1
j_gene: TRBJ1-6
len: 16
abundance: many
v_gene: TRBV6-5

CDR3aa: CASSLAGVTDTQYF
CDR3nt: TGCGCCAGCAGCTTAGCGGGGGTCACAGATACGCAGTATTTT
d_gene: TRBD2
j_gene: TRBJ2-3
len: 14
abundance: many
v_gene: TRBV5-1